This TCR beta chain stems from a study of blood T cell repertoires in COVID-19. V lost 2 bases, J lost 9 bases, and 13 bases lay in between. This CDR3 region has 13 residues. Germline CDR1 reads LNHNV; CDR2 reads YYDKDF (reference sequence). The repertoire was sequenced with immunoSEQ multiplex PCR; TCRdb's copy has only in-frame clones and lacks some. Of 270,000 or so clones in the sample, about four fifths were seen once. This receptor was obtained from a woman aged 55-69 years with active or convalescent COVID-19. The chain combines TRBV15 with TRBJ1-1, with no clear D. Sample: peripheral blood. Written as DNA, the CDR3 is TGTGCCACCAGCAGATCGGACTTTCCAAAAGCTTTCTTT. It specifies CATSRSDFPKAFF. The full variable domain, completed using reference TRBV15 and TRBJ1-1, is DAMVIQNPRYQVTQFGKPVTLSCSQTLNHNVMYWYQQKSSQAPKLLFHYYDKDFNNEADTPDNFQSRRPNTSFCFLDIRSPGLGDTAMYLCATSRSDFPKAFFGQGTRLTVV.